The clone carrying this T cell receptor beta chain was counted at least ten times. Its antigen is unidentified. The sample is drawn from a study of T cells after yellow fever vaccination. Regarding the study as a whole: Weaker, the secondary response peaked sooner, at day 5 versus 15.

From the 5' RACE reads, TCRdb called clonotypes with MiXCR, one entry per CDR3 protein. The repertoire consists of 100,000 to 150,000 distinct CDR3 sequences, with roughly 9% occurring once and the leading ten covering less than 40%. The V gene lost 6 bases and the J gene lost 5 bases, with 13 bases spanning the gap. There are 13 residues in the CDR3. From germline, CDR1 is ENHRY and CDR2 SYGVKD. The sequence derives from a man younger than 30 who received the YFV17D yellow fever vaccine. Sample: CD8+ T cells sorted from PBMCs, taken on the day of the yellow fever booster vaccination. The V call is TRBV10-3, the J call TRBJ2-5, with D possibly matching TRBD1 (6 bases). Here the CDR3 reads CAIREGGVETQYF. The CDR3 region has the DNA TGTGCCATCAGGGAAGGGGGTGTGGAGACCCAGTACTTC.